The T cell receptor beta chain under discussion was sequenced for a study of cytomegalovirus exposure and HLA in healthy donors. PCR employed 60 Vbeta and 13 Jbeta primers. Profiling relied on immunoSEQ multiplex PCR, and the TCRdb table lists in-frame clones only, not all of them. The table lists about 140,000 clones, about 80% of them singletons, with more than 1.5% in the top ten. The germline V gene encodes CDR1 SQVTM and CDR2 ANQGSEA. The CDR3 runs 15 residues. V was trimmed by 1 base and J by 5 bases, leaving 16 bases between them. This clone came up once. Its target is unknown. General study findings and limits: Productive status was seen about 90% or about 30% of the time for most TCR beta V segments in an earlier analysis. A missense variant in DCLRE1C was later tied to TCR beta V- and J-gene trimming. Differences between HLA loci emerged in a later analysis of TCR association rates, with DRB1 most and HLA-C fewest. Certain indistinguishable V segments, among them TRBV6-2 and TRBV6-3, were excluded.

This clonotype originated in a middle-aged woman in good health and CMV-seronegative. The V and J genes are TRBV29-1 and TRBJ2-3; D is perhaps TRBD1 (6 bases). Sequencing was done on a sample of PBMCs. In DNA form, the CDR3 reads TGCAGCGTTGAAGTGACAGGAGGCGACAAAGATACGCAGTATTTT. Translated: CSVEVTGGDKDTQYF.